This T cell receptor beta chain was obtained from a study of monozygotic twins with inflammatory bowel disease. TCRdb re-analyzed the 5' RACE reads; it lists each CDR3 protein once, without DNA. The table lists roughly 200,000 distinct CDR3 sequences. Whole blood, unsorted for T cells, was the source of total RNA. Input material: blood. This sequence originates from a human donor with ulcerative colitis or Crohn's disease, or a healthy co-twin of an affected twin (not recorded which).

CDR3 protein: CASSLGVGVNTEAFF. The J gene is TRBJ1-1, the V gene TRBV5-1. There are 15 residues in the CDR3. The V gene's germline CDR1 is SGHRS and CDR2 YFSETQ.